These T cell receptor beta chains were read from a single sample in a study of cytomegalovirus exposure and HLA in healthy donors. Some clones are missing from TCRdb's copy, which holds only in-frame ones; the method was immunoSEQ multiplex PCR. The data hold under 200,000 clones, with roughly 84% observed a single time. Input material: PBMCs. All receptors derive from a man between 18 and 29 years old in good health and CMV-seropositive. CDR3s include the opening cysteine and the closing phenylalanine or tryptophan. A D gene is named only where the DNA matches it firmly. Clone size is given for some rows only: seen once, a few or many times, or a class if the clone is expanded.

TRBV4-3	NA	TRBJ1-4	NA	TGCGCCAGCAGCCCCTTAAGGGAGTTAAATGAAAAACTGTTTTTT	CASSPLRELNEKLFF
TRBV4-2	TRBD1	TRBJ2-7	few	TGTGCCAGCAGCCAAGCGACAGGGGGTTTGGGCGAGCAGTACTTC	CASSQATGGLGEQYF
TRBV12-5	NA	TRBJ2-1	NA	TGTGCTAGTGGTACCGACAGACCCAGCTCCTACAATGAGCAGTTCTTC	CASGTDRPSSYNEQFF
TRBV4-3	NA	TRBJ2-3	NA	TGCGCCAGCAGCCAAGATAGTCCTCCAGATACGCAGTATTTT	CASSQDSPPDTQYF
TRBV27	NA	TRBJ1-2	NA	TGTGCCAGCAAGTTTACGGCAGTGCAAGGGAGCGTCTATGGCTACACCTTC	CASKFTAVQGSVYGYTF
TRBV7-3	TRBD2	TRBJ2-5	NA	TGTGCCAGCAGGGAGGGACTAGCGGGAGGAGAGACCCAGTACTTC	CASREGLAGGETQYF
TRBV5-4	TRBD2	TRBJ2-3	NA	TGTGCCAGCAGCTTGGCTAGCGGGAAGAGAACAGATACGCAGTATTTT	CASSLASGKRTDTQYF
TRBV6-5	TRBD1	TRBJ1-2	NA	TGTGCCAGCAGTGTACAACCCACGGGACAGGGGCGCTACACCTTC	CASSVQPTGQGRYTF
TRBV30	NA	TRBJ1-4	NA	TGTGCCTGGAGTTACACGGGAACCGAAGAAAAACTGTTTTTT	CAWSYTGTEEKLFF
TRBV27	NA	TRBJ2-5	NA	TGTGCCAGCAGTTTCTTCGATCGTTCGCTATCGAAAGAGACCCAGTACTTC	CASSFFDRSLSKETQYF
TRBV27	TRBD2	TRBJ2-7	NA	TGTGCCAGCAGTTTATCAGCTAGCGGGATATACGAGCAGTACTTC	CASSLSASGIYEQYF
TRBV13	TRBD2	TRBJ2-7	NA	TGTGCCAGCAGCTCCGGGACTAGCGGGTCCTACGAGCAGTACTTC	CASSSGTSGSYEQYF
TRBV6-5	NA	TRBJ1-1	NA	TGTGCCAGCAAGGGAGGAGTAGAAGCTTTCTTT	CASKGGVEAFF
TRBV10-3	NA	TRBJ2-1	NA	TGTGCCATCACAGCGGCGGGGAGTATACGCGATGAGCAGTTCTTC	CAITAAGSIRDEQFF
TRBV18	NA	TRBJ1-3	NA	TGTGCCAGCTCACCGCTGGAGGGTGCGGGCACCATATATTTT	CASSPLEGAGTIYF
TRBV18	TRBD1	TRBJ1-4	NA	TGTGCCAGCTCACCCTCGACAGGGCCCGAAAAACTGTTTTTT	CASSPSTGPEKLFF
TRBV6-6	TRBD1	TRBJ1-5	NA	TGTGCCAGCAGCGACAGGGGGGCGGATCAGCCCCAGCATTTT	CASSDRGADQPQHF
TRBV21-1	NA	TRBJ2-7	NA	TGTGCCAGCAGCCCACGGGACTCCCCTGAGTACGCCTACGAGCAGTACTTC	CASSPRDSPEYAYEQYF
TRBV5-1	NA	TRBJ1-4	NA	TGCGCCAGCCGCGACATCACCTTATCGGAAAAACTGTTTTTT	CASRDITLSEKLFF
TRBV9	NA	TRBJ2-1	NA	TGTGCCAGCAGCCTCCAGGACAAATACTACAATGAGCAGTTCTTC	CASSLQDKYYNEQFF
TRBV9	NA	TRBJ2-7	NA	TGTGCCAGCAGCGTGGGTGGGTCAGGGGACGAGCAGTACTTC	CASSVGGSGDEQYF
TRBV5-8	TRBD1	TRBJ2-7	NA	TGTGCCAGCAGCTTGCCGGACAGGGGGCGCAGGCGGCAGTACTTC	CASSLPDRGRRRQYF
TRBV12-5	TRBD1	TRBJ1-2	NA	TGTGCTAGTGGACAGGGGGCCTTTGGCTACACCTTC	CASGQGAFGYTF
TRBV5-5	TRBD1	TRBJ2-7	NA	TGTGCCAGCAGCTTTGACAGGGGCTACGAGCAGTACTTC	CASSFDRGYEQYF
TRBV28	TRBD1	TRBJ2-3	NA	TGTGCCAGCAGTGCCACCGGGACAGGGGGCAGAGATACGCAGTATTTT	CASSATGTGGRDTQYF
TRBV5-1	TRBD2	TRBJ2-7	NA	TGCGCCAGCAGCTTCGTCACTAGCGGGTCCGAGCAGTACTTC	CASSFVTSGSEQYF
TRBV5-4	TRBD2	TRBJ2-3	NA	TGTGCCAGCAGCCGCGGACTAGCGGTCACAGATACGCAGTATTTT	CASSRGLAVTDTQYF
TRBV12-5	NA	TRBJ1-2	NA	TGTGCTAGTGGTCATGGGACACGGTCTTTCCGCTACACCTTC	CASGHGTRSFRYTF
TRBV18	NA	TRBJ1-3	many	TGTGCCAGCTCAACCTTGGACAGTGGAAACACCATATATTTT	CASSTLDSGNTIYF
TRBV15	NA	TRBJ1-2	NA	TGTGCCACCAGCGGGAGGGTTGACTATGGCTACACCTTC	CATSGRVDYGYTF
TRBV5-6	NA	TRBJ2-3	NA	TGTGCCAGCAGCTTGGATGCGGGGACAGATACGCAGTATTTT	CASSLDAGTDTQYF
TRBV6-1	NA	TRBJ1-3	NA	TGTGCCAGCAGTGAATTTGGGGGGTCTGGAAACACCATATATTTT	CASSEFGGSGNTIYF
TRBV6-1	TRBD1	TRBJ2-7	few	TGTGCCAGCAGTTTGGACAGGGGTTACGAGCAGTACTTC	CASSLDRGYEQYF
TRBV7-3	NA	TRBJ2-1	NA	TGTGCCAGCAGCTCCCCGGGATCCCCGTTCTTCTTC	CASSSPGSPFFF
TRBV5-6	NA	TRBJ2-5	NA	TGTGCCAGCAGCTTGTATGAGACCCAGTACTTC	CASSLYETQYF
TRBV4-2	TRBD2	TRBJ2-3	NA	TGTGCCAGCAGCCAACCTAGCGGGTTAGGGGATACGCAGTATTTT	CASSQPSGLGDTQYF
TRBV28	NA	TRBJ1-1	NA	TGTGCCAGCAGTTTTCTGCGAGCCCCTGAAGCTTTCTTT	CASSFLRAPEAFF
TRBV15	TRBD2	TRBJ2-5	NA	TGTGCCACCAGCAGAGCTCTAGGCGGGAGAGCAGGGGAGACCCAGTACTTC	CATSRALGGRAGETQYF
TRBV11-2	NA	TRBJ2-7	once	TGTGCCAGCAGCTTAGGGACAGCTTCCTACGAGCAGTACTTC	CASSLGTASYEQYF
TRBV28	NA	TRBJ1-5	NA	TGTGCCAGCAGCCCCCCCCTGGTCAGGGGAAGCCAGCCCCAGCATTTT	CASSPPLVRGSQPQHF
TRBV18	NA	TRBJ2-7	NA	TGTGCCAGCTCACCTTCTAGCGAACACTACGAGCAGTACTTC	CASSPSSEHYEQYF
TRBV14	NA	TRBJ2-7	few	TGTGCCAGCGCCCCAGGCACGGGGAGCACATTTTCCTACGAGCAGTACTTC	CASAPGTGSTFSYEQYF
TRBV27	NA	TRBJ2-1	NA	TGTGCCAGCAAGACCTTAAATCTCGGGTCGTTCTTC	CASKTLNLGSFF
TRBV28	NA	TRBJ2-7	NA	TGTGCCAGCAGTTTGGAGGGAGAATACTACGAGCAGTACTTC	CASSLEGEYYEQYF
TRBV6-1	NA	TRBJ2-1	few	TGTGCCAGCAGTGAATCCGGGACAAAGGCATACAATGAGCAGTTCTTC	CASSESGTKAYNEQFF
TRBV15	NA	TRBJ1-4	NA	TGTGCCACCAGTCCGAGAAGGGGGGGAGAAAAACTGTTTTTT	CATSPRRGGEKLFF
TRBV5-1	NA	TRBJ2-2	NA	TGCGCCAGCATCCGCGGTCTGAACACCGGGGAGCTGTTTTTT	CASIRGLNTGELFF
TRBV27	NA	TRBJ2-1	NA	TGTGCCAGCAGGACCTATCAAACTAACAATGAGCAGTTCTTC	CASRTYQTNNEQFF
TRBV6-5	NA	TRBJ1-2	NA	TGTGCCAGCAGACCTAACGGGGTGCGGCTTGGCTACACCTTC	CASRPNGVRLGYTF
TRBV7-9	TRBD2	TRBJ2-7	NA	TGTGCCAGCAGCTTGGCTAGCGGGTACAACGAGCAGTACTTC	CASSLASGYNEQYF
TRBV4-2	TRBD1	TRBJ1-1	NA	TGTGCCAGCAGCCTCTCGGGACAGGGGTCCACTGAAGCTTTCTTT	CASSLSGQGSTEAFF
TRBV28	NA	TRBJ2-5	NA	TGTGCCAGCAGTTCTCGCGGAGAGACCCAGTACTTC	CASSSRGETQYF
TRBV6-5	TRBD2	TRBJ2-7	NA	TGTGCCAGCAGCCGGACTAGTTTCTACGAGCAGTACTTC	CASSRTSFYEQYF
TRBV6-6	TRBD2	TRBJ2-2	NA	TGTGCCAGCAGTTACGGACTAGCGGGAGACACCGGGGAGCTGTTTTTT	CASSYGLAGDTGELFF
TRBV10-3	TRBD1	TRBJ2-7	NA	TGTGCCATCAGTATCGGACAGGGGGCGGGCGAGCAGTACTTC	CAISIGQGAGEQYF
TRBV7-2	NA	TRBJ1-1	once	TGTGCCAGCAGCTTAGCAGGGGCCGACGGTGAAGCTTTCTTT	CASSLAGADGEAFF
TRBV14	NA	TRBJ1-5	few	TGTGCCAGCAGCCAAGATTCATCTCAGCCCCAGCATTTT	CASSQDSSQPQHF
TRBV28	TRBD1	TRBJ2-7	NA	TGTGCCAGCATACTCCCGGGACAGCGGAAGGGAGAGCAGTACTTC	CASILPGQRKGEQYF